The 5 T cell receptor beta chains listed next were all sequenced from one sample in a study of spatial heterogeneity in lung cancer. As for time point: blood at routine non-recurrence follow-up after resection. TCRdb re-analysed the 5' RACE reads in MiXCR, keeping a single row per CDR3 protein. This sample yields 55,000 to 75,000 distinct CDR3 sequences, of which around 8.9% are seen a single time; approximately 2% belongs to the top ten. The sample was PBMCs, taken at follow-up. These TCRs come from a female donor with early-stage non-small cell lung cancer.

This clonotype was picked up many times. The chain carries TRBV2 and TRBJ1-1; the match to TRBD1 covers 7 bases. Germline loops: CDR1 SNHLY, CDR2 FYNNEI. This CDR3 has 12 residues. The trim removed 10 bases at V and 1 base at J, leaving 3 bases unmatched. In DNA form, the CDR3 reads TGTGCCACCCAGGGGGGGAACACTGAAGCTTTCTTT. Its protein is CATQGGNTEAFF.

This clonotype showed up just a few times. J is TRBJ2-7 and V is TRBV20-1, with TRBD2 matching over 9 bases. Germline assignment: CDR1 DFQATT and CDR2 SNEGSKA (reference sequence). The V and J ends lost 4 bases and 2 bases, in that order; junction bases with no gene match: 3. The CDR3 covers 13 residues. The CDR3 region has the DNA TGCAGTGCTATCGGACTAGCGACCTACGAGCAGTACTTC. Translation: CSAIGLATYEQYF.

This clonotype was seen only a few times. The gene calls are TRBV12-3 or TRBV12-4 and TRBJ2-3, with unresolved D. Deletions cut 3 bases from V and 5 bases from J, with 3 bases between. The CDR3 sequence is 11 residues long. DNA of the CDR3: TGTGCCAGCAGTTTGATAGATACGCAGTATTTT. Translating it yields CASSLIDTQYF.

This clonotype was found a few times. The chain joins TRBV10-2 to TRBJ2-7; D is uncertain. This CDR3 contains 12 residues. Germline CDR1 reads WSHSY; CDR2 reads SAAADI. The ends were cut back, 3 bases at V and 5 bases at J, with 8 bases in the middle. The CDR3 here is CASSDRRDEQYF. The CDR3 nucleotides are TGCGCCAGCAGTGATAGAAGGGACGAGCAGTACTTC.

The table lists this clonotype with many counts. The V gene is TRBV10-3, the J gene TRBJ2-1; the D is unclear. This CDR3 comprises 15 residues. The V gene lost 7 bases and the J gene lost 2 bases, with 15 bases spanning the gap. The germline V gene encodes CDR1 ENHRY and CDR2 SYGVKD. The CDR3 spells CAITKESGAYNEQFF. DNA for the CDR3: TGTGCCATCACAAAGGAGAGTGGGGCCTACAATGAGCAGTTCTTC.